This T cell receptor (beta chain) was identified in a study of vaccination effects on CD4 cells after COVID-19 (dated by TCRdb to between 2021 and 2022). A note on the overall study: In the ViraFEST assay, PBMC were stimulated with viral peptide pools, and TCR sequencing was then used to find antigen-specific CD4+ T cell clonotypes based on their expansion. Each participant received two doses of an mRNA SARS-CoV-2 vaccine, either BNT162b2 or mRNA-1273. Around 2.1 million PBMC per well were cultured with approximately 10 ug/ml peptides in IMDM containing roughly 5% human AB serum, 10 IU/ml IL-2 and gentamicin. Cultures from other donors in the study were sequenced with the Oncomine TCR Beta short-read assay on an Illumina iSeq 100. SARS-CoV-2 spike-specific CD4+ TCR repertoires from before and after mRNA vaccination were compared in COVID-19 convalescent patients and in infection-naive vaccine recipients. The full study included 9 to 10 COVID-19 convalescent patients and a few SARS-CoV-2-naive healthy vaccine recipients.

For this clone: The antigen it binds to is not known. Within one base of it there is no much larger clone, and no base qualities were kept.

Library method: the immunoSEQ multiplex PCR assay. DNA from the cultured and isolated CD4+ T cells underwent TCR beta CDR3 sequencing. In the source study's methods: Non-productive TCR sequences were discarded, and reads were trimmed to the CDR3 region, with only CDR3s of 7 or more amino acids retained. The MANAFEST web app was used to pick out antigen-specific clonotypes by comparing their expansion in peptide wells with that in reference cultures. For clones to be considered positive, expansion at FDR<0.05 versus reference and all other wells, an odds ratio above 5, and a frequency above 0.1% in two replicate wells were required. A clonotype was called cross-reactive if it was significantly expanded both in SARS-CoV-2 spike wells and in at least one common cold coronavirus spike condition. CDR3 similarity was assessed by Levenshtein distance with the stringdist R package, and unrooted trees were built with ape in R 3.6.1. TCRdb retrieved this table from immuneACCESS and kept in-frame rearrangements only. Not all clones are present; in checked studies, unresolved V genes account for under half, and no reason is known for the remainder. V, J and clone size are those of that table, while D and trimming were read from the DNA. The sample table holds about 72,000 clones, of which around 77% were seen once. Clones ranked in the top ten supply approximately 2% of the sample.

After around ten days of culture, CD4+ T cells were isolated with the EasySep CD4+ T cell isolation kit. Negative nucleocapsid antibody results before and after vaccination confirmed that the healthy vaccine recipients had no prior SARS-CoV-2 infection. Half of the culture medium was replaced with fresh IL-2-containing medium on days 3 and 7. Unless noted otherwise, every peptide stimulation condition was grown in triplicate wells. PBMC were separated from whole blood using Ficoll-Paque Plus gradient centrifugation and were then either cryopreserved at -140C or used fresh. Genomic DNA was extracted from cultured CD4+ T cells with the QIAamp micro DNA kit. Broad study findings and their caveats: The study was limited by a small number of convalescent patients and lacked early post-infection timepoints. Both infection-induced and vaccine-induced clones contracted markedly at late post-vaccination timepoints, which is consistent with waning T cell responses. Among healthy vaccine recipients, nearly all vaccine-induced clones were SARS-CoV-2 mono-reactive, and only 1 of 255 was cross-reactive with common cold coronaviruses.

CDR1 and CDR2, per the germline V gene, are KGHSH and LQKENI. The CDR3 has 15 amino acids, counting the end cysteine and phenylalanine. Of the read, only the CDR3 DNA is kept; its 45 bases are in frame from base 1. Trimming removed 2 bases from V and 14 bases from J; the gene matches leave 10 bases unexplained. The source was CD4+ T cells from PBMCs cultured without peptide, collected before COVID-19 vaccination. The receptor was isolated from a human donor who received a COVID-19 vaccine. This receptor chain uses TRBV18 and TRBJ1-6, with 9 bases aligning to TRBD1. The DNA sequence is given as TGTGCCAGCTCACCAAACGACAGGGGGGGTTGGACCCTCCACTTT. This sequence encodes CASSPNDRGGWTLHF.